The 14 T cell receptor beta chains presented below share a single source sample, sequenced in a study of kidney transplant recipient with SARS-CoV-2 infection. A single record per CDR3 protein comes from TCRdb applying MiXCR to the reads. The data contain fewer than 250,000 distinct CDR3 sequences, more than 25% of them singletons. The input for sequencing was a blood sample, taken at baseline and on day 111 from a kidney transplant recipient. The receptors were sampled from a male patient younger than 45 who had COVID-19 and was a kidney transplant recipient. Some T cells could come from the graft donor.

Concerning this clonotype: Possible read error: a much larger clone is one base away. V and J are TRBV20-1 and TRBJ1-3; D not resolved. Germline V gene data show CDR1 as DFQATT and CDR2 as SNEGSKA (reference sequence). The CDR3 contains 13 residues. CDR3 loop: CSVRDNTRNTIYF. The CDR3 DNA reads as TGCAGTGTTAGAGATAACACGAGAAACACCATATATTTT.

This clonotype has only a few counts. This chain links TRBV10-1 with TRBJ1-2; D is unclear. The CDR3 length is 17 residues. V lost 3 bases to trimming and J lost 4 bases, with 21 bases between them. Germline V CDR1 and CDR2: WNHNN, SYGVQD (reference sequence). CDR3 coding DNA: TGCGCCAGCAGTGATCTGAAAAGATCGCGAAAGACCTATGGCTACACCTTC. Its translation is CASSDLKRSRKTYGYTF.

Comments on this clonotype: This may arise from a read error, as a much more abundant clone is one base away. This chain uses TRBV9 with TRBJ1-5; maybe TRBD1 (5 bases). Germline V CDR1 and CDR2: SGDLS, YYNGEE. This CDR3 has 14 amino acids. CDR3 sequence reads: CAGSVAGTYQPQHF. CDR3 in DNA: TGTGCCGGCAGCGTAGCAGGGACGTATCAGCCCCAGCATTTT.

Only one count was recorded for this clonotype. This may stem from a read error, because a much larger clone lies one nucleotide away. This sequence joins TRBV7-2 and TRBJ1-5; perhaps TRBD1 as D (6 bases). Looked up from germline, CDR1 is SGHTA and CDR2 is FQGNSA. The length of the CDR3 is 14 residues. Trimming removed 1 base at V and 7 bases at J, with 11 bases between. CDR3 amino acids: CASSLGRQEQPQHF. CDR3 in DNA: TGTGCCAGCAGCTTAGGGAGACAGGAGCAGCCCCAGCATTTT.

This clonotype was recorded a few times. A much bigger clone sits one base away, suggesting this may be a read error. V gene TRBV4-3 combines with J gene TRBJ1-2; D uncertain. This CDR3 has 14 residues. Germline V lookup: CDR1 LGHNA, CDR2 YSLEER. CDR3 DNA: TGCGCCAGCAGCCAAGATATAAGGGCAATTGGCTACGCCTTC. Translation: CASSQDIRAIGYAF.

This clonotype has more than one count but fewer than ten. A much larger clonotype is one base distant, so this may be a read error. The CDR3 sequence is CASSSRRFTRKTYGYTF. In DNA, the CDR3 is TGTGCCAGCAGCTCTCGACGGTTTACCCGAAAGACCTATGGCTACACCTTC. This rearrangement joins TRBV7-8 to TRBJ1-2; D unresolved. The V gene lost 4 bases and the J gene lost 4 bases, with 22 bases spanning the gap. CDR3 size: 17 residues. Germline CDR1 and CDR2: SGHVS and FQNEAQ.

Ten or more counts support this clonotype. The chain carries TRBV4-2 and TRBJ2-7; D tentatively reads TRBD1 or TRBD2 (5 bases each). This CDR3 spans 15 amino acids. The germline gives CDR1 LGHNA, CDR2 YNFKEQ. V lost 4 bases and J lost 3, with 16 bases in between. The CDR3 region is CASSPSREPIYEQYF. As DNA, the CDR3 is TGTGCCAGCAGCCCATCCAGGGAGCCTATCTACGAGCAGTACTTC.

About this clonotype itself: A single base separates this from a much larger clone, so it may be a read error. V and J are TRBV2 and TRBJ2-7; 8 nucleotides agree with TRBD1. The CDR3 contains 14 residues. Trimming took 6 bases from V and 6 from J; bases not matched to a gene: 10. Germline V CDR1 and CDR2: SNHLY, FYNNEI. DNA of the CDR3: TGTGCCAGCAGGAGTGGACAGGGAAGGGGCGAGCAGTACTTC. Protein: CASRSGQGRGEQYF.

Details on this clonotype: A much more abundant neighbour one base away suggests this may be a read error. For the CDR3, the DNA is TGTGCCAGCAACCATAGAGGGACAGGGAAGCGGAACATTGAAGCTTTCTTT. It is translated as CASNHRGTGKRNIEAFF. The chain couples TRBV6-5 to TRBJ1-1; 9 bases are shared with TRBD1. The CDR3 runs 17 residues. CDR1 MNHEY and CDR2 SVGAGI come from the germline V gene.

At least ten counts were recorded for this clonotype. This chain uses TRBV5-1 with TRBJ2-7, with no clear D. Germline lookup yields CDR1 SGHRS and CDR2 YFSETQ. This CDR3 contains 15 residues. V was clipped by 0 bases and J by 0 bases, with 10 bases between them. CDR3: CASSLVQAPSYEQYF. The CDR3, as DNA: TGCGCCAGCAGCTTGGTGCAGGCACCCTCCTACGAGCAGTACTTC.

As concerns this clonotype: A single base separates this from a much larger clone, so it may be a read error. The chain employs TRBV7-3 and TRBJ2-2; 10 nucleotides match TRBD2. Germline CDR1 and CDR2: SGHTA and FQGTGA. V dropped 5 bases and J dropped 4; count of bases not matched to a gene: 4. The CDR3 is made up of 15 amino acids. CDR3: CASSNSGGSTGELFF. In nucleotides, the CDR3 is TGTGCCAGCAGCAATAGCGGGGGGAGCACCGGGGAGCTGTTTTTT.

This clonotype has a count of ten or more. J is TRBJ2-7 and V is TRBV9; TRBD1 agrees at 7 bases. Per the germline V gene, CDR1 is SGDLS and CDR2 is YYNGEE. The length of the CDR3 is 13 residues. J lost 3 bases, V lost 3 bases, and 3 bases had no gene match. CDR3 bases: TGTGCCAGCAGCGGCCGGGACAGCTACGAGCAGTACTTC. This gives the protein CASSGRDSYEQYF.

This clonotype was found many times. The chain has TRBV9 and TRBJ1-2; no clear D gene. Trimming cost V 7 bases and J 4 bases, with 23 bases left between them. The CDR3 is made up of 16 amino acids. Germline lookup yields CDR1 SGDLS and CDR2 YYNGEE. The CDR3 loop is CASYMWYSRKTYGYTF. The CDR3 nucleotides read TGTGCCAGCTATATGTGGTACTCAAGAAAGACCTATGGCTACACCTTC.

This clonotype was detected a few times. No conserved phenylalanine or tryptophan ends this CDR3, so it is likely a read error. V is TRBV5-1 and J is TRBJ1-1, with a tentative D call TRBD1 (5 bases). The germline V gene encodes CDR1 SGHRS and CDR2 YFSETQ. The CDR3 covers 14 residues. V gave up 4 bases and J gave up 3 bases, with 13 bases separating them. The CDR3 sequence is CASSLGGHHTEAFL. CDR3 coding DNA: TGCGCCAGCAGCCTGGGAGGACACCACACTGAAGCTTTCCTT.